These 24 T cell receptor beta chains came from one sample sequenced in a study of tumor and adjacent non-tumor tissue in lung cancer. RNA was extracted from bulk tissue without any cell sorting. This non-tumor lung sample came from over 3 cm beyond the tumor edge. A modified ARM-PCR protocol with three rounds of nested PCR amplified TCRbeta. TCRdb analysed the multiplex PCR reads with MiXCR anew, one entry per CDR3 protein. Found here are 65,000 to 85,000 distinct CDR3 sequences, 76% of them singletons; the top ten hold 40% to 45%. The sample taken for sequencing was distant non-tumor lung tissue. Receptor source: a man in his 60s with non-small cell lung cancer.

This clonotype is a singleton in its sample. This chain links TRBV7-8 with TRBJ2-7; 11 positions agree with TRBD2. The CDR3 contains 15 residues. Germline CDR1 SGHVS, CDR2 FQNEAQ. The chain's CDR3 is CTSSLAGGTSYEQYF. The CDR3 nucleotides are TGTACTAGCAGCTTAGCGGGAGGGACCTCCTACGAGCAGTACTTC.

Note on this clonotype: The conserved closing phenylalanine or tryptophan is absent in this CDR3, likely reflecting a read error. The chain links TRBV11-1 to TRBJ2-5; D unresolved. The germline gives CDR1 SGHAT, CDR2 FQDESV (reference sequence). The CDR3 runs 14 residues. Trimming left V 7 bases short and J 0 bases short, with 12 bases between. Written as DNA, the CDR3 is TGTGCCAGCATGAAAGACACGTACCAAGAGACCCAGTACCTC. Protein: CASMKDTYQETQYL.

Of note for this clonotype: This is likely a read error, given that the CDR3 carries no conserved phenylalanine or tryptophan at its end. This chain links TRBV29-1 with TRBJ1-2, with D possibly being TRBD1 (5 bases). CDR1 and CDR2 from the germline V gene are SQVTM and ANQGSEA. This CDR3 spans 11 amino acids. CDR3 loop: CSARFEGGYTV. The CDR3 coding sequence is TGTAGCGCTAGATTCGAGGGGGGCTACACCGTC.

This clonotype was detected many times. The chain combines TRBV6-1 with TRBJ2-7; either TRBD1 or TRBD2 may fit D (5 bases each). The CDR3 is made up of 13 amino acids. V was trimmed by 8 bases and J by 5 bases, leaving 16 bases between them. CDR1 MNHNS and CDR2 SASEGT come from the germline V gene. The CDR3 protein is CASRDQTVHEQYF. DNA for the CDR3: TGTGCCAGCCGGGACCAAACCGTCCACGAGCAGTACTTC.

This sequence joins TRBV6-2 or TRBV6-3 and TRBJ1-4; D is uncertain. The CDR3 totals 15 residues. Looked up from germline, CDR1 is MNHEY and CDR2 is SVGEGT. Trimming removed 10 bases at V and 8 bases at J, with 23 bases between. The CDR3 bases are TGTGCCAACGGTTACTTTCAGGAGGACGGGGAAAAACTGTTTTTT. Its translation is CANGYFQEDGEKLFF.

As to this clonotype: As the CDR3 is not closed by the conserved phenylalanine or tryptophan, this likely results from a read error. The chain combines TRBV28 with TRBJ1-2, with D uncertain. Germline-derived CDR1 and CDR2 are MDHEN and SYDVKM. The CDR3 covers 13 residues. The DNA of the CDR3 is TGTGCCTGCAGACTAACCGGCTACTATGGCTACACCTTA. Its translation is CACRLTGYYGYTL.

Of note for this clonotype: An end of the junction differs from the germline gene, which may be a read error. V usage is TRBV6-5 and J usage is TRBJ2-1; D is perhaps TRBD2 (5 bases). The CDR3 contains 15 residues. Germline V gene sequence: CDR1 MNHEY, CDR2 SVGAGI. CDR3 nucleotide sequence: TGTGCCAGCATTTACGCGAACGGGATTCACTATGAGCATTTGTTC. This encodes CASIYANGIHYEHLF.

As to this clonotype: One end of the junction does not line up with germline, which may come from a read error. V gene TRBV4-2 combines with J gene TRBJ2-7; TRBD2 agrees at 7 bases. This CDR3 contains 17 residues. Germline CDR1 LGHNA, CDR2 YNFKEQ. CDR3 nucleotides: TGTGCCAGCAGCCAGGCGCTGGGGCGGGAGCGTCTAAACGAGCAATACTTC. This codes for CASSQALGRERLNEQYF.

A single count supports this clonotype. A clone one base away is much larger, so this may be a read error. The chain links TRBV5-1 to TRBJ1-1; 7 bases are shared with TRBD1. Trimming took 4 bases from V and 9 from J; bases not matched to a gene: 12. Germline loops: CDR1 SGHRS, CDR2 YFSETQ. There are 14 residues in the CDR3. The chain's CDR3 is CASSETLTGNKAFF. As DNA, the CDR3 is TGCGCCAGCAGCGAGACTCTGACAGGGAACAAAGCTTTCTTT.

The chain recombines TRBV6-5 with TRBJ1-1; D is unresolved. Germline V CDR1 and CDR2: MNHEY, SVGAGI. V was pared by 5 bases and J by 1 base, with 11 bases between. CDR3 length: 14 residues. CDR3 bases: TGTGCCAGCAGTAGTTCAACAGAGAACACTGAAGCTTTCTTT. The encoded protein is CASSSSTENTEAFF.

About this clonotype itself: At one end the junction does not follow the germline gene, possibly because of a read error. The V and J genes are TRBV6-5 and TRBJ2-7; D might be TRBD2 (6 bases). CDR1 and CDR2 (germline): MNHEY, SVGAGI. The CDR3 loop spans 13 amino acids. CDR3 protein: CASCYSGEIDQYF. Written as DNA, the CDR3 is TGTGCCAGCTGTTACTCGGGGGAGATCGATCAGTACTTC.

This clonotype was observed once. It is likely a read error, because the conserved phenylalanine at the end of the CDR3 is missing. No DNA is shown, since the ends of the CDR3 on it are uncertain; the CDR3 is the one TCRdb lists. The rearrangement uses TRBV11-1 and TRBJ2-2; TRBD2, the table's D call, lacks a check against the DNA. Germline loops: CDR1 SGHAT, CDR2 FQDESV (reference sequence). The CDR3 totals 14 residues, both ends included. CDR3 sequence: CASSYTSGTRELFN.

The chain recombines TRBV14 with TRBJ2-5, with TRBD2 matching 14 bases. CDR1 is SGHDN, CDR2 FVKESK, per germline. Trimming took 10 bases from V and 2 from J; bases not matched to a gene: 9. The CDR3 covers 16 residues. The CDR3 protein is CANSRWTSGRQETQYF. The CDR3, as DNA: TGTGCCAACAGTCGATGGACTAGCGGGAGGCAAGAGACCCAGTACTTC.

A remark on this clonotype: The junction does not match germline at one end; this may be a read error. The rearrangement links TRBV10-2 to TRBJ2-1; maybe TRBD2 (6 bases). The length of the CDR3 is 15 residues. The germline gives CDR1 WSHSY, CDR2 SAAADI. The CDR3 nucleotides are TGCGCCATCAGTGTGTCGGAGGGGAAGGGTAATGAGCAGTTCTTC. Amino acids: CAISVSEGKGNEQFF.

This clonotype was found a few times. The chain joins TRBV6-5 to TRBJ2-3, with a weak D call TRBD2 (6 bases). Germline V gives CDR1 MNHEY, CDR2 SVGAGI. The CDR3 is 17 residues long. Trimming took 5 bases from V and 3 from J, leaving 21 bases between them. For the CDR3, the DNA is TGTGCCAGCAGTCTTGAACCAGGGAGGATGAGGACAGATACGCAGTATTTT. Its protein is CASSLEPGRMRTDTQYF.

Regarding this clonotype: Germline and junction disagree at one end, which may indicate a read error. The gene calls are TRBV6-5 and TRBJ2-5; D is undetermined. The CDR3 consists of 11 residues. Germline V gives CDR1 MNHEY, CDR2 SVGAGI. This CDR3 reads CAGRGTLTQYF. The DNA for the CDR3 is TGTGCCGGCAGAGGCACGCTGACCCAGTATTTC.

With regard to this clonotype: A read error is possible here, since a much larger clone lies one base away. The chain joins TRBV7-3 to TRBJ2-1; perhaps TRBD2 as D (5 bases). Germline V lookup: CDR1 SGHTA, CDR2 FQGTGA. V lost 2 bases and J 8 bases, leaving 22 bases between the germline ends. The CDR3 loop spans 17 amino acids. CDR3 residues: CASSLPVGDRGYDEQFF. The CDR3 nucleotides read TGTGCCAGCAGCTTACCGGTGGGAGATCGGGGATACGATGAGCAGTTCTTC. The full variable domain, in which reference TRBV7-3 and TRBJ2-1 provide the parts outside the CDR3, is GAGVSQTPSNKVTEKGKYVELRCDPISGHTALYWYRQSLGQGPEFLIYFQGTGAADDSGLPNDRFFAVRPEGSVSTLKIQRTERGDSAVYLCASSLPVGDRGYDEQFFGPGTRLTVL.

This clonotype showed up just once. A junction boundary mismatches the germline segment, possibly from a read error. This chain links TRBV12-3 or TRBV12-4 with TRBJ2-7; D possibly corresponds to TRBD1 (7 bases). The CDR3 sequence is 16 residues long. The CDR3, as DNA: TGCACCAGCGGTTCCTGGCAGCAGGGGGGCTCCTACGAGCAGTACTTC. Translated: CTSGSWQQGGSYEQYF.

This chain uses TRBV29-1 with TRBJ2-7, with 9 bases identical to TRBD1. The junction had 3 bases not matched to a gene; V was cut back by 3 bases and J by 3 bases. The CDR3 runs 13 residues. In germline, CDR1 is SQVTM, CDR2 ANQGSEA. The CDR3 here is CSVEETGGYEQYF. Written as DNA, the CDR3 is TGCAGCGTTGAGGAGACAGGGGGCTACGAGCAGTACTTC.

Remarks on this clonotype: A junction boundary mismatches the germline segment, possibly from a read error. The V gene is TRBV14, the J gene TRBJ1-2; no firm D call. The CDR3 is 16 residues long. Germline V CDR1 and CDR2: SGHDN, FVKESK. This CDR3 reads CASSPRSSTSRYDYTF. The CDR3 nucleotides read TGTGCCAGCAGCCCAAGGTCCTCAACGTCGCGGTATGACTACACCTTC.

Note on this clonotype: At one boundary the junction diverges from the germline segment, which might be a read error. The chain has TRBV6-5 and TRBJ2-7; TRBD1 matches at 7 bases. The CDR3 consists of 15 residues. Germline CDR1 and CDR2: MNHEY and SVGAGI. CDR3 in DNA: TGTGCCAGCAGTTACGGGCCTGGACAGGTTTACGAGCAATACTTC. It codes for CASSYGPGQVYEQYF.

Note on this clonotype: Being one base from a much bigger clone, this may be a read error. This sequence joins TRBV28 and TRBJ2-7; perhaps D is TRBD1 or TRBD2 (6 bases each). Germline V gene sequence: CDR1 MDHEN, CDR2 SYDVKM. The CDR3 has 13 amino acids. The chain's CDR3 is CASSLVPGAEHYF. The CDR3 DNA reads TGTGCCAGCAGTTTGGTACCGGGGGCCGAGCATTACTTC.

This clonotype rates as medium-sized. The chain couples TRBV11-1 to TRBJ2-7, with 7 bases matching TRBD2. V lost 2 bases and J lost 3; bases outside the gene matches: 4. This CDR3 has 14 amino acids. The V gene's germline CDR1 is SGHAT and CDR2 FQDESV (reference sequence). CDR3 loop: CASSLMGGNYEQYF. For the CDR3, the DNA is TGTGCCAGCAGCTTAATGGGAGGGAACTACGAGCAGTACTTC. The entire variable domain, with the rest obtained from reference TRBV11-1 and TRBJ2-7, is as follows: EAEVAQSPRYKITEKSQAVAFWCDPISGHATLYWYRQILGQGPELLVQFQDESVVDDSQLPKDRFSAERLKGVDSTLKIQPAELGDSAMYLCASSLMGGNYEQYFGPGTRLTVT.

The chain uses TRBV29-1 and TRBJ1-5; maybe TRBD1 (5 bases). Germline V gene data show CDR1 as SQVTM and CDR2 as ANQGSEA. This CDR3 has 12 amino acids. For the CDR3, the DNA is TGCAACATTGGCCAGGGCCAACAGCCCCAGCATTTT. It is translated as CNIGQGQQPQHF.